The 19 T cell receptor beta chains below come from one sample, sequenced in a study of Graves' ophthalmopathy and Graves' hyperthyroidism. Amplified material comprised TCR beta CDR3 regions derived from RNA transcripts. RT-PCR was first run with HTBI primers, then multiplex PCR in a second round. TCRdb redid the calling of the multiplex PCR reads with MiXCR, one entry per CDR3 protein. The data contain 350,000 to 450,000 distinct CDR3 sequences, around 21% of them singletons. Sequencing was done on a sample of peripheral blood. The receptors shown here come from a woman younger than 30 with stable Graves' hyperthyroidism.

This clonotype has at least ten counts. This rearrangement joins TRBV20-1 to TRBJ2-7; D is undetermined. V was cut by 0 bases and J by 0 bases, with 9 bases left in between. Per the germline V gene, CDR1 is DFQATT and CDR2 is SNEGSKA (reference sequence). The CDR3 consists of 14 residues. Here the CDR3 DNA reads TGCAGTGCTAGAGAACCTAGAGTCTCCTACGAGCAGTACTTC. Translated, it gives CSAREPRVSYEQYF.

This sequence joins TRBV27 and TRBJ1-6; the match to TRBD1 covers 9 bases. The germline CDR1 and CDR2 sequences are MNHEY and SMNVEV (reference sequence). The ends lost 5 bases at V and 8 bases at J; junction bases unmatched: 4. This CDR3 region has 14 residues. The CDR3 region has the DNA TGTGCCAGCAGTGTCACAGGGGGCGATTCACCCCTCCACTTT. Translating gives CASSVTGGDSPLHF.

This clonotype appeared a few times. A much larger clone sits a single nucleotide away, making a read error possible. The rearrangement uses TRBV11-2 and TRBJ2-2, with D tentatively TRBD1 or TRBD2 (6 bases each). The CDR3 covers 13 residues. From germline, CDR1 is SGHAT and CDR2 FQNNGV. CDR3 sequence (DNA): TGTGCCAGCAGCTTAATCCGAAGGGGGGAGCTGTGTTTT. Its translation: CASSLIRRGELCF.

This clonotype appeared many times. The missing conserved phenylalanine or tryptophan at the end of this CDR3 makes a read error likely. The chain links TRBV20-1 to TRBJ2-3; D may be TRBD1 (5 bases). This CDR3 is built from 16 residues. CDR1 is DFQATT and CDR2 is SNEGSKA in the germline V gene (reference sequence). Trimming left V 5 bases short and J 6 bases short, with 24 bases between. The CDR3 here is CSAPRARGGSMDTQYL. CDR3 sequence (DNA): TGCAGTGCTCCCAGGGCAAGGGGCGGTTCCATGGATACGCAGTATCTT.

Ten or more counts support this clonotype. The chain combines TRBV6-5 with TRBJ2-7; 9 bases line up with TRBD1. CDR1 and CDR2 from the germline V gene are MNHEY and SVGAGI. V was pared by 6 bases and J by 7 bases, with 10 bases of the junction left unmatched. The CDR3 has 14 residues. The CDR3 reads CASRITGQGWEQYF. The CDR3 DNA sequence: TGTGCCAGCAGAATCACGGGACAGGGCTGGGAGCAGTACTTC.

This clonotype was counted only a few times. With a much larger clone just one base away, this may be a read error. This chain uses TRBV28 with TRBJ1-6; D is perhaps TRBD1 (6 bases). The CDR3 length is 15 residues. Germline V gene data show CDR1 as MDHEN and CDR2 as SYDVKM. The DNA of the CDR3 is TGTGCCAGCAGTTTTCTCGACGGCAGGGGCTCACACCTCCACTTT. Residues: CASSFLDGRGSHLHF.

The sample holds a few counts of this clonotype. CDR3 protein: CASSQGISQYF. The CDR3 DNA is TGCGCCAGCAGCCAAGGAATCTCCCAGTACTTC. The chain has TRBV4-1 and TRBJ2-7; D uncertain. The CDR3 is made up of 11 amino acids. The germline gives CDR1 MGHRA, CDR2 YSYEKL. Trimming pared 1 base from V and 10 bases from J, leaving 8 bases between.

This clonotype was detected ten times or more. The rearrangement joins TRBV19 to TRBJ1-2; D possibly corresponds to TRBD1 (6 bases). The V end lost 5 bases, the J end lost 4 bases, and 23 bases lay between the germline ends. Looked up from germline, CDR1 is LNHDA and CDR2 is SQIVND (reference sequence). The CDR3 consists of 17 residues. In DNA, the CDR3 is TGTGCCAGTAGTCCATTTAGGGACACAGGAGTCCTCTATGGCTACACCTTC. As protein: CASSPFRDTGVLYGYTF. Complete variable domain (other parts from reference TRBV19 and TRBJ1-2): DGGITQSPKYLFRKEGQNVTLSCEQNLNHDAMYWYRQDPGQGLRLIYYSQIVNDFQKGDIAEGYSVSREKKESFPLTVTSAQKNPTAFYLCASSPFRDTGVLYGYTFGSGTRLTVV.

This clonotype was seen at least ten times. The genes are TRBV6-1 and TRBJ2-5, with a possible D match to TRBD1 (6 bases). CDR3 size: 14 residues. Germline CDR1 MNHNS, CDR2 SASEGT. The ends were cut back, 6 bases at V and 5 bases at J, with 16 bases in the middle. The CDR3 DNA reads TGTGCCAGCAGCGATACAGGGTCAGCGGAGACCCAGTACTTC. This encodes CASSDTGSAETQYF.

This clonotype occurred many times. V gene TRBV6-5 combines with J gene TRBJ1-1; 8 bases match TRBD1. With 7 bases clipped from V and 5 bases from J, the junction kept 3 bases outside the gene matches. The CDR3 loop spans 12 amino acids. Germline lookup yields CDR1 MNHEY and CDR2 SVGAGI. The CDR3 coding sequence is TGTGCCAGCACCGACAGGGGAACTGAAGCTTTCTTT. Encoded protein: CASTDRGTEAFF.

The genes are TRBV12-3 or TRBV12-4 and TRBJ2-7, with TRBD2 matching 15 bases. The CDR3 sequence is 16 residues long. V was pared by 4 bases and J by 9 bases, with 10 bases of the junction left unmatched. The CDR3 protein is CASSWTSGRAGGGQYF. CDR3 nucleotide sequence: TGTGCCAGCAGTTGGACTAGCGGGAGGGCCGGCGGGGGGCAGTACTTC.

At least ten counts were recorded for this clonotype. V is TRBV12-3 or TRBV12-4 and J is TRBJ2-2, with a tentative D call TRBD1 (7 bases). Trimming removed 5 bases at V and 4 bases at J, with 11 bases between. The CDR3 is 14 amino acids. The CDR3 nucleotides are TGTGCCAGCAGTGCGGGACAGCTCACCGGGGAGCTGTTTTTT. Protein sequence: CASSAGQLTGELFF.

This chain connects TRBV6-1 to TRBJ1-1; D gene uncertain. CDR3 length: 13 amino acids. Trimming shortened V by 7 bases and J by 0 bases, and 9 bases separated the two germline ends. Germline CDR1 reads MNHNS; CDR2 reads SASEGT. The DNA for the CDR3 is TGTGCCAGCAAGGGTGACGTGAACACTGAAGCTTTCTTT. Its translation: CASKGDVNTEAFF.

This clonotype appeared many times. As DNA, the CDR3 is TGTGCCAGCAGAGTTCCCCTACAGGGGTCGGGAGCTTTCTTT. It yields the protein CASRVPLQGSGAFF. The chain combines TRBV28 with TRBJ1-1; 7 bases align to TRBD1. The CDR3 is 14 amino acids. Germline CDR1 is MDHEN and CDR2 is SYDVKM. J gave up 10 bases and V 6 bases, and 14 bases lay outside the gene matches.

This clonotype was detected only a few times. V gene TRBV10-3 combines with J gene TRBJ1-5, with 8 bases aligning to TRBD1. The germline V gene encodes CDR1 ENHRY and CDR2 SYGVKD. Trimming took 3 bases from V and 6 from J; bases not matched to a gene: 4. The CDR3 is 14 residues long. This CDR3 reads CAISDGTGGQPQHF. CDR3 sequence (DNA): TGTGCCATCAGTGACGGGACAGGTGGTCAGCCCCAGCATTTT.

This clonotype appeared many times. The rearrangement links TRBV28 to TRBJ2-7; TRBD1 matches at 7 bases. Looked up from germline, CDR1 is MDHEN and CDR2 is SYDVKM. CDR3 length: 14 amino acids. The trim removed 6 bases at V and 0 bases at J, leaving 5 bases unmatched. CDR3 loop: CASRPGQSSYEQYF. The CDR3 DNA follows: TGTGCCAGCAGACCGGGACAGAGCTCCTACGAGCAGTACTTC.

The J gene is TRBJ1-2, the V gene TRBV30, with no clear D. The V gene's germline CDR1 is GTSNPN and CDR2 SVGIG (reference sequence). CDR3 length: 10 amino acids. Trimming cost V 8 bases and J 8 bases, with 12 bases left between them. For the CDR3, the DNA is TGTGCCACTGACGCGTGGGGCTACACCTTC. It is translated as CATDAWGYTF.

This clonotype was counted many times. The rearrangement links TRBV28 to TRBJ2-5, with a possible D match to TRBD2 (7 bases). Trimming removed 10 bases at V and 2 bases at J, with 14 bases between. CDR1 and CDR2 (germline): MDHEN, SYDVKM. The length of the CDR3 is 13 residues. The DNA of the CDR3 is TGTGCCATCAAGGGGAGGGGGCAAGAGACCCAGTACTTC. Protein: CAIKGRGQETQYF. Together with reference TRBV28 and TRBJ2-5, the CDR3 gives the full variable domain: DVKVTQSSRYLVKRTGEKVFLECVQDMDHENMFWYRQDPGLGLRLIYFSYDVKMKEKGDIPEGYSVSREKKERFSLILESASTNQTSMYLCAIKGRGQETQYFGPGTRLLVL.

This clonotype was seen only a few times. The chain links TRBV7-8 to TRBJ2-3; 12 bases agree with TRBD2. The CDR3 consists of 17 residues. V shed 5 bases and J 2 bases; nucleotides not matched to a gene: 8. The germline V gene has CDR1 SGHVS and CDR2 FQNEAQ. The CDR3, as DNA: TGTGCCAGCAGCCCAACCCGACTAGCGGGAGTCACAGATACGCAGTATTTT. It is translated as CASSPTRLAGVTDTQYF.